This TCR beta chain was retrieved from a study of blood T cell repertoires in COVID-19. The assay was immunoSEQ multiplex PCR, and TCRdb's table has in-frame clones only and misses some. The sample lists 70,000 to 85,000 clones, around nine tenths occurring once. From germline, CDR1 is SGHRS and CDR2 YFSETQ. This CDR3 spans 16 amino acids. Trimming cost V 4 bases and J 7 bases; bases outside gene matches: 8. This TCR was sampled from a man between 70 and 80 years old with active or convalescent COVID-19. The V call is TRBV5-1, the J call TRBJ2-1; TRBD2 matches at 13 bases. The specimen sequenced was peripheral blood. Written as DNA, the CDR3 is TGCGCCAGCAGCCCCACACTAGCGGGAGGGGAGAATGAGCAGTTCTTC. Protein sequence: CASSPTLAGGENEQFF.